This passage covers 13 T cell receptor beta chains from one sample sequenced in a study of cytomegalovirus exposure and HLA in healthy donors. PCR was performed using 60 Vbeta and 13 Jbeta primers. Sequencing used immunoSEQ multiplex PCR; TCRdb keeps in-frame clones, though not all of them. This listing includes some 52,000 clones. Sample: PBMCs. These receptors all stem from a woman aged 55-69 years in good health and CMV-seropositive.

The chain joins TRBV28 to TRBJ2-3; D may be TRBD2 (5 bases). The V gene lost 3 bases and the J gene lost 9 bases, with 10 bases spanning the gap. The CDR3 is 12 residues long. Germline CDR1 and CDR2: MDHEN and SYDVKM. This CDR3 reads CASSLRVQTQYF. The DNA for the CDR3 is TGTGCCAGCAGTTTGAGGGTTCAAACGCAGTATTTT.

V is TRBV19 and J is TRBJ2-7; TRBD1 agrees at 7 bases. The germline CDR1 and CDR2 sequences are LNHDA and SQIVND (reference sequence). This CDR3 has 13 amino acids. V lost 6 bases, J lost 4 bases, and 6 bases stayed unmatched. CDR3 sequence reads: CASSPTGPYEQYF. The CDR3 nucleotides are TGTGCCAGTAGCCCGACAGGGCCGTACGAGCAGTACTTC.

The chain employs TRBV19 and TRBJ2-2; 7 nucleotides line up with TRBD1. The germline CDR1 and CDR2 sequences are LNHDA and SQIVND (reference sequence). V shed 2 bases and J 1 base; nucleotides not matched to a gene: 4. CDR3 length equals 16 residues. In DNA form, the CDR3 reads TGTGCCAGTAGTATATTAGGGGGCTGGAACACCGGGGAGCTGTTTTTT. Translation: CASSILGGWNTGELFF.

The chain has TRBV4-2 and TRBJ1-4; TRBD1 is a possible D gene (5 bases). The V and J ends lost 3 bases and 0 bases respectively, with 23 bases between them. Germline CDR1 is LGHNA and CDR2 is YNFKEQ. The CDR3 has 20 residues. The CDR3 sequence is CASSQFGGSGVVATNEKLFF. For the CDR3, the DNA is TGTGCCAGCAGCCAGTTTGGGGGGAGCGGAGTCGTTGCAACTAATGAAAAACTGTTTTTT.

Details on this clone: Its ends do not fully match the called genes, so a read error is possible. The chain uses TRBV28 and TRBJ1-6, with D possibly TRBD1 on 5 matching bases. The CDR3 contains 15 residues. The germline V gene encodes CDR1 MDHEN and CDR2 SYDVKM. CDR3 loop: CASSYRRSYNSPLHF. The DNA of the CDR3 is TGTGCCAGCAGTTACAGGAGATCCTATAATTCACCCCTACACTTT.

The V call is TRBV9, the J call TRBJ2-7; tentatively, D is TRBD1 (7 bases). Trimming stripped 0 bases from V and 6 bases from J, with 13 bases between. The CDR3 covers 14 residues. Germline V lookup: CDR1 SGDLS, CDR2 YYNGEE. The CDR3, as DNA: TGTGCCAGCAGCGTAGTTGGCCAGGGGGGCGAGCAGTACTTC. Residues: CASSVVGQGGEQYF.

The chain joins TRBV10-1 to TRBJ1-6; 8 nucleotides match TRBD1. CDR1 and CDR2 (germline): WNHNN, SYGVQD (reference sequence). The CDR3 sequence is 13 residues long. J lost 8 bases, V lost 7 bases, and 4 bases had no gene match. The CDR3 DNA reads TGCGCCAGCAAGGACAGGGTCGATTCACCCCTCCACTTT. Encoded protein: CASKDRVDSPLHF.

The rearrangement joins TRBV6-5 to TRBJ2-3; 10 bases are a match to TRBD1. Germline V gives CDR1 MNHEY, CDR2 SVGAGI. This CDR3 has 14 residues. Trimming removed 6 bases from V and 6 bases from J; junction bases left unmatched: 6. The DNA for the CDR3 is TGTGCCAGCAGGCTGACAGGGGGCAGGGATACGCAGTATTTT. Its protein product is CASRLTGGRDTQYF.

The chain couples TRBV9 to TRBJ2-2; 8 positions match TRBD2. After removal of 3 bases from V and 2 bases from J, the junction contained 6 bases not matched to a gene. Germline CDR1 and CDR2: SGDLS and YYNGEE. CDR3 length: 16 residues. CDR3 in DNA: TGTGCCAGCAGCGGTTCCGGACTAGCTAACACCGGGGAGCTGTTTTTT. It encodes CASSGSGLANTGELFF.

The CDR3 nucleotides are TGTGCCAGCAGTCTTCCGACTAGCACCTACAATGAGCAGTTCTTC. Its protein is CASSLPTSTYNEQFF. The J gene is TRBJ2-1, the V gene TRBV28; 7 bases are a match to TRBD2. J was trimmed by 2 bases and V by 5 bases; bases with no gene match: 6. The CDR3 is 15 amino acids. Germline values: CDR1 MDHEN, CDR2 SYDVKM.

CDR3 in amino acids: CASSLQGASYEQYF. CDR3 sequence (DNA): TGCGCCAGCAGCTTGCAGGGGGCCTCCTACGAGCAGTACTTC. The rearrangement links TRBV5-1 to TRBJ2-7, with 8 positions matching TRBD1. CDR3 length: 14 amino acids. Germline values: CDR1 SGHRS, CDR2 YFSETQ. The V gene end was trimmed by 1 base and the J gene end by 0 bases; junction bases not matched to a gene: 0.

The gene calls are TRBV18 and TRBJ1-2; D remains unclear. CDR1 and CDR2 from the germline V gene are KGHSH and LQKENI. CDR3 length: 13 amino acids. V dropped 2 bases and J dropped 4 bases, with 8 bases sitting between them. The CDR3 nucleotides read TGTGCCAGCTCACCAGGAGGGATCTATGGCTACACCTTC. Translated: CASSPGGIYGYTF.

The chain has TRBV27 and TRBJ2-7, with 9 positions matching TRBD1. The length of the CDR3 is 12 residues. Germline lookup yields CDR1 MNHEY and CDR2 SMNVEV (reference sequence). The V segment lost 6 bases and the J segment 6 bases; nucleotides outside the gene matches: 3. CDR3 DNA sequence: TGTGCCAGCAGCCGGACAGGGGTCGAGCAGTACTTC. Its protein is CASSRTGVEQYF.